This T cell receptor (beta chain) was documented in a study of Ad26.COV2.S vaccination and SARS-CoV-2 variants. Study overall: Ad26.COV2.S arm of COV1001 included the donor. Study-level findings and limits: The study found similar non-spike TCR breadth in vaccine and placebo recipients.

Treatment in this sample: over 15 received Ad26.COV2.S at low or high dose, single or two shots; five or six received placebo; per-sample allocation not given. All samples were drawn on day 63, counting from the first vaccine or placebo injection. Assay used: immunoSEQ multiplex PCR; TCRdb lists only in-frame clones, some missing. The sample shows about 390,000 clones, more than 85% of them seen only once. The CDR3 contains 13 residues. Germline CDR1 reads MNHEY; CDR2 reads SMNVEV (reference sequence). V lost 0 bases and J lost 6, with 9 bases in between. Turning to this clone: Antigen specificity is unknown.

The sequence was collected from a person between 18 and 65 years old who received the Ad26.COV2.S COVID-19 vaccine or a placebo. The source material was peripheral blood, sampled in a trial of Ad26.COV2.S vaccine versus placebo. The chain uses TRBV27 and TRBJ2-7, with D possibly matching TRBD2 (5 bases). CDR3 nucleotides: TGTGCCAGCAGTTTATCAGCGGAACGCGAGCAGTACTTC. This translates into CASSLSAEREQYF.